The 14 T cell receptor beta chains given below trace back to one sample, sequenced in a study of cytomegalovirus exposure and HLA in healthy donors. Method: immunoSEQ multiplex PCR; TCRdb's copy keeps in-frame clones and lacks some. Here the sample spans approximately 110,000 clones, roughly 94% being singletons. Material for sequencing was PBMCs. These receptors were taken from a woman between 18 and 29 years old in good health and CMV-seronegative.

For the CDR3, the DNA is TGCGCCAGCAGCCAAGATCCTTCAGAGGGAGCCTACAATGAGCAGTTCTTC. Protein sequence: CASSQDPSEGAYNEQFF. The rearrangement links TRBV4-1 to TRBJ2-1; D might be TRBD2 (5 bases). Germline loops: CDR1 MGHRA, CDR2 YSYEKL. V was clipped by 0 bases and J by 2 bases, with 14 bases between them. The CDR3 runs to 17 residues.

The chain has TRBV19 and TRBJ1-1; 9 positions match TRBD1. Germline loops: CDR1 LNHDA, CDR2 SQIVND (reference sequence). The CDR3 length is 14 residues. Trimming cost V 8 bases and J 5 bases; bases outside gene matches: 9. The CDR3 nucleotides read TGTGCCAGTCACAACAGGGGGCGAACGACTGAAGCTTTCTTT. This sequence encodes CASHNRGRTTEAFF.

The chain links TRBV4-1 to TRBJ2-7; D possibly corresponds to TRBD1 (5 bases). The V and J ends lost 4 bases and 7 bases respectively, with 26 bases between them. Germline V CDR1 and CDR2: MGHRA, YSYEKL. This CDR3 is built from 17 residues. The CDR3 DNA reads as TGCGCCAGCAGCCCCATTTACAGGCCGAAGGAAAAGGGGGAGCAGTACTTC. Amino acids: CASSPIYRPKEKGEQYF.

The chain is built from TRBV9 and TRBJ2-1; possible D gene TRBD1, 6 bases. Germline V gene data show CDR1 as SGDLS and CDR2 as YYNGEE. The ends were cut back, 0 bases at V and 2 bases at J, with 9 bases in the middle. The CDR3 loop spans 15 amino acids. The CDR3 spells CASSVVGGAYNEQFF. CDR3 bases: TGTGCCAGCAGCGTAGTAGGGGGAGCCTACAATGAGCAGTTCTTC.

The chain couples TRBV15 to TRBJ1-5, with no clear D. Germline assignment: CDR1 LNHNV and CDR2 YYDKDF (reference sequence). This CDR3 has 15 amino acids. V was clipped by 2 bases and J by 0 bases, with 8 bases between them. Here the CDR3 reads CATSRQYPSNQPQHF. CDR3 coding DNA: TGTGCCACCAGCAGACAGTACCCTAGCAATCAGCCCCAGCATTTT.

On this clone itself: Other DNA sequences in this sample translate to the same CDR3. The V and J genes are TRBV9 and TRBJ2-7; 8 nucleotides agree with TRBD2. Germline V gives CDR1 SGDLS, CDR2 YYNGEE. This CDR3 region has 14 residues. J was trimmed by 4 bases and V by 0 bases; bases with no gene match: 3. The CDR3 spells CASSVAGGGYEQYF. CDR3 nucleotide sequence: TGTGCCAGCAGCGTAGCCGGGGGGGGGTACGAGCAGTACTTC.

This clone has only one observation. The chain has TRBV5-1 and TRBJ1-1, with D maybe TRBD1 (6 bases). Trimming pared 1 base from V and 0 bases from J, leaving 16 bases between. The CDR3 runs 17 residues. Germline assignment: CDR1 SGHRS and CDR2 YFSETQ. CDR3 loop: CASSLSGAKGVNTEAFF. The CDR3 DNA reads TGCGCCAGCAGCTTGTCCGGGGCGAAGGGGGTGAACACTGAAGCTTTCTTT.

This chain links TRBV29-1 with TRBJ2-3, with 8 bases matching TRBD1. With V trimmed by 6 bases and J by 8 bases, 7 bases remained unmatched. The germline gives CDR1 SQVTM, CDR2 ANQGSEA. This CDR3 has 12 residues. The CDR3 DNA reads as TGCAGCGTCCCAGGACAGGGAGGTACGCAGTATTTT. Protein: CSVPGQGGTQYF.

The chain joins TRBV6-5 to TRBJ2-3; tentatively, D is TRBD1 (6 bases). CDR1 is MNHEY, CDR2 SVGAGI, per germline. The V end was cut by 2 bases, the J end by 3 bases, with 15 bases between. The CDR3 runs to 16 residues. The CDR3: CASSYRTVPGTDTQYF. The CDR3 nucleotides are TGTGCCAGCAGTTACAGGACAGTTCCTGGGACAGATACGCAGTATTTT.

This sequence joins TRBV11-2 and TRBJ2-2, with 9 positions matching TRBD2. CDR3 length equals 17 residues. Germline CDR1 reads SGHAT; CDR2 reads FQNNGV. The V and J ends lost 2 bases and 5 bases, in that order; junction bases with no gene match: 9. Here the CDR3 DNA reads TGTGCCAGCAGCTTAAGGCCTAGCGGGACGGGGACCGGGGAGCTGTTTTTT. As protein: CASSLRPSGTGTGELFF.

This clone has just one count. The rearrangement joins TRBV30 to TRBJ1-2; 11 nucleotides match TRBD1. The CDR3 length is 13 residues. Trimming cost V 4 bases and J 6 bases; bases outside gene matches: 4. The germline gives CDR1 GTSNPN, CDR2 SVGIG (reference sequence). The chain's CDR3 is CAWTGQGANGYTF. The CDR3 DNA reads TGTGCCTGGACCGGACAGGGGGCGAATGGCTACACCTTC.

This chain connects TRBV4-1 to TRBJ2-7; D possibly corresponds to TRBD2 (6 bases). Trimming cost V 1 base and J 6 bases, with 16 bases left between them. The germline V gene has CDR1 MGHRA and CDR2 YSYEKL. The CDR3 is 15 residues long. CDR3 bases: TGCGCCAGCAGCCAAGGATCAGGAGGGCGGGGCGAGCAGTACTTC. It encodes CASSQGSGGRGEQYF.

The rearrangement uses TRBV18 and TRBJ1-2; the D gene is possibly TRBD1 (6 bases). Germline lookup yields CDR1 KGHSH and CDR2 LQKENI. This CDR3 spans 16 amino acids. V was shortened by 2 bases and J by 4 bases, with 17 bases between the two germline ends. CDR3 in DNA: TGTGCCAGCTCACCAATTCCGCAGGGGCCGGGCTATGGCTACACCTTC. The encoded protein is CASSPIPQGPGYGYTF. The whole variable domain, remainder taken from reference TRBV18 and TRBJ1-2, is NAGVMQNPRHLVRRRGQEARLRCSPMKGHSHVYWYRQLPEEGLKFMVYLQKENIIDESGMPKERFSAEFPKEGPSILRIQQVVRGDSAAYFCASSPIPQGPGYGYTFGSGTRLTVV.

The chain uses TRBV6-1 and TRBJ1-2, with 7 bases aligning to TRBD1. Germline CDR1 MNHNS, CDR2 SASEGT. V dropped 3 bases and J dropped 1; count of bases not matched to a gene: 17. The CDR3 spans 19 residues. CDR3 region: CASSDTQAGTANINYGYTF. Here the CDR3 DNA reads TGTGCCAGCAGTGACACCCAGGCCGGGACAGCCAACATTAACTATGGCTACACCTTC.